The source of this T cell receptor (beta chain) is a study of blood T cell repertoires in COVID-19. Trimming took 3 bases from V and 2 from J; bases not matched to a gene: 6. This CDR3 contains 15 residues. Germline lookup yields CDR1 SGHNT and CDR2 YYREEE (reference sequence). Clones were read by immunoSEQ multiplex PCR, and TCRdb kept only the in-frame ones, dropping some. The sample holds 40,000 to 50,000 clones, about 89% seen once. Material: peripheral blood. The receptor was derived from an elderly woman with COVID-19, enrolled during active disease. The chain uses TRBV5-4 and TRBJ1-1, with 8 bases lining up with TRBD1. In nucleotides, the CDR3 is TGTGCCAGCAGCTCCCACAGGGGGGGAAACACTGAAGCTTTCTTT. This translates into CASSSHRGGNTEAFF.